The rows below give T cell receptor beta chains drawn from one sample of a study of T cell responses to AZD1222 COVID-19 vaccine. The protocol was immunoSEQ multiplex PCR, while the TCRdb copy is restricted to in-frame clones and leaves out a portion. The profile shows 130,000 to 150,000 clones, approximately 90% of them singletons. The sequencing here drew on peripheral blood, taken 28 days after the second AZD1222 dose. The receptors derive from an adult who received the AZD1222 COVID-19 vaccine. Each CDR3 is given with its conserved first and last residue. Fields, in order: CDR3 protein, CDR3 DNA, D gene, V gene, clone size, J gene. A D gene is named only where the DNA matches it firmly. Expanded clones are given a class, and other clones once, few, many or no size at all.

CSGGKGSYNEQFF	TGCAGCGGGGGAAAGGGTTCTTACAATGAGCAGTTCTTC	-	TRBV29-1	-	TRBJ2-1
CSARQNEKLFF	TGCAGTGCTAGACAAAATGAAAAACTGTTTTTT	-	TRBV20-1	-	TRBJ1-4
CASSTTVNTEAFF	TGTGCCAGCAGCACGACAGTTAACACTGAAGCTTTCTTT	-	TRBV5-6	-	TRBJ1-1
CASSLERSSYNEQFF	TGTGCCAGCAGTTTAGAACGGTCCTCCTACAATGAGCAGTTCTTC	-	TRBV27	-	TRBJ2-1
CASRYDVGNTEAFF	TGTGCCAGCAGATACGACGTTGGGAACACTGAAGCTTTCTTT	-	TRBV5-6	-	TRBJ1-1
CASSESQNRGPSYEQYF	TGTGCCAGCAGCGAATCCCAAAACAGGGGGCCCTCCTACGAGCAGTACTTC	TRBD1	TRBV9	once	TRBJ2-7
CASSLSPVSRYGYTF	TGTGCCAGCAGCCTATCACCGGTCTCCAGATATGGCTACACCTTC	-	TRBV3-1/TRBV3-2	-	TRBJ1-2
CASSQHFGGEKLFF	TGCGCCAGCAGCCAACACTTCGGGGGCGAAAAACTGTTTTTT	-	TRBV4-1	-	TRBJ1-4
CASSLLGDTDTQYF	TGCGCCAGCAGCTTGCTAGGGGACACAGATACGCAGTATTTT	-	TRBV5-1	-	TRBJ2-3
CASSVEGLTDTQYF	TGTGCCAGCAGCGTGGAAGGACTAACAGATACGCAGTATTTT	-	TRBV9	once	TRBJ2-3
CAFRAADNTEAFF	TGTGCCTTCCGGGCAGCGGATAACACTGAAGCTTTCTTT	-	TRBV10-3	-	TRBJ1-1
CASSHDGGGTSYGYTF	TGTGCCAGCAGCCATGATGGTGGCGGGACCTCCTATGGCTACACCTTC	-	TRBV5-6	-	TRBJ1-2
CASSLVRGNYGYTF	TGTGCCAGCAGCTTGGTCAGAGGGAACTATGGCTACACCTTC	-	TRBV5-6	-	TRBJ1-2
CASSPGDRGHSPLHF	TGTGCCAGCAGCCCCGGAGACAGGGGTCATTCACCCCTCCACTTT	TRBD1	TRBV7-6	-	TRBJ1-6
CASSQVVGPDQPQHF	TGTGCCAGCAGCCAAGTTGTAGGTCCCGATCAGCCCCAGCATTTT	-	TRBV3-1/TRBV3-2	-	TRBJ1-5
CASSLRQGAEETQYF	TGCGCCAGCAGCTTGCGACAGGGGGCAGAAGAGACCCAGTACTTC	TRBD1	TRBV5-1	-	TRBJ2-5
CASSFLRTNEQFF	TGTGCCAGCAGCTTCTTGCGGACCAATGAGCAGTTCTTC	-	TRBV13	-	TRBJ2-1
CASSPRAGGVWEKLFF	TGTGCCAGCAGTCCCCGTGCAGGGGGCGTATGGGAAAAACTGTTTTTT	TRBD1	TRBV3-1/TRBV3-2	-	TRBJ1-4
CASSSARDTLGLSQETQYF	TGTGCCAGCAGCTCAGCCCGTGACACCCTAGGCTTGAGCCAAGAGACCCAGTACTTC	-	TRBV7-2	-	TRBJ2-5
CASSLEGLDFDEQFF	TGTGCCAGCAGCTTAGAGGGACTAGATTTTGATGAGCAGTTCTTC	TRBD2	TRBV7-2	-	TRBJ2-1
CASSLGRRGAQETQYF	TGTGCCAGCAGCTTAGGCCGGAGGGGGGCCCAAGAGACCCAGTACTTC	-	TRBV13	-	TRBJ2-5
CASSPQGRATEAFF	TGTGCCAGCAGTCCACAGGGGAGGGCCACTGAAGCTTTCTTT	TRBD1	TRBV25-1	-	TRBJ1-1
CASSLGTVTDTQYF	TGCGCCAGCAGCTTAGGGACAGTCACAGATACGCAGTATTTT	TRBD1	TRBV5-1	few	TRBJ2-3
CASSLVYEQYF	TGTGCCAGCAGCTTAGTGTACGAGCAGTACTTC	-	TRBV13	-	TRBJ2-7
CASSPRVSGTEAFF	TGTGCCAGCAGCCCCAGGGTGTCTGGCACTGAAGCTTTCTTT	-	TRBV7-9	-	TRBJ1-1
CASSLDRGPYGYTF	TGTGCCAGCAGCTTAGACAGGGGGCCCTATGGCTACACCTTC	TRBD1	TRBV7-9	-	TRBJ1-2
CASLPAGVGELFF	TGTGCCAGCCTCCCCGCCGGCGTCGGGGAGCTGTTTTTT	-	TRBV12-3/TRBV12-4	-	TRBJ2-2
CASSSQDHRDPNNGDYGYTF	TGTGCCAGCAGTTCCCAAGATCACCGGGACCCCAATAATGGCGACTATGGCTACACCTTC	-	TRBV27	-	TRBJ1-2
CASSGPGTGVYEQYF	TGTGCCAGCAGTGGACCCGGTACAGGGGTCTACGAGCAGTACTTC	TRBD1	TRBV27	-	TRBJ2-7